This T cell receptor beta chain comes out of a study of shared clonotypes between healthy human individuals. The germline V gene encodes CDR1 SGHRS and CDR2 YFSETQ. Between the trimmed V and J ends, which lost 0 bases and 2 bases, there was a span of 18 bases. This CDR3 spans 17 amino acids. Naive CD8 cells lacked CD45RO, underwent positive selection for CCR7 and left out terminally differentiated effector memory CD45RA+ cells. Sequenced by immunoSEQ multiplex PCR; TCRdb stores in-frame clones only, minus some. The data show around 560,000 clones, roughly 95% seen once. The sequence was obtained from a woman aged 25 to 39 in good health. The sample comprised naive CD8+ T cells sorted from blood. V gene TRBV5-1 combines with J gene TRBJ2-7, with D possibly being TRBD2 (5 bases). Here the CDR3 DNA reads TGCGCCAGCAGCTTGGGGAGGTTCGGCGGACTTACCTACGAGCAGTACTTC. Its translation: CASSLGRFGGLTYEQYF.